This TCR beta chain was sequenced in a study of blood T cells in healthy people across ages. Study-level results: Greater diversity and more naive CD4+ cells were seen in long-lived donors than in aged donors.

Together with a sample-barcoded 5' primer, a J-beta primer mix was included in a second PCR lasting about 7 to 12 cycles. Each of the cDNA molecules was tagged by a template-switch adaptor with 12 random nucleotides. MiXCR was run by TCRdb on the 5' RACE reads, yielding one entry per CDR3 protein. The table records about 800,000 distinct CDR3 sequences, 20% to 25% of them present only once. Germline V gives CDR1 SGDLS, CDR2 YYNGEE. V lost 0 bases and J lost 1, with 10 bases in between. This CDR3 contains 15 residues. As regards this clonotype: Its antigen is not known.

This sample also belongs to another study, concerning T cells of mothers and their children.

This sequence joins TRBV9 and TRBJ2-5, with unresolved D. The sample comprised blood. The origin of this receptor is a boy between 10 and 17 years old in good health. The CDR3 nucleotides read TGTGCCAGCAGCGTAGATCCGGGTGGCCAAGAGACCCAGTACTTC. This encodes CASSVDPGGQETQYF.